These 31 T cell receptor beta chains originate from one sample sequenced in a study of blood T cell repertoires in COVID-19. Repertoires were generated with immunoSEQ multiplex PCR, while TCRdb's copy carries only in-frame clones and drops some. The sample contains about 44,000 clones, around 87% of which appear only once. Sequences were obtained from peripheral blood. The receptor source for this set is a woman aged 80 or over in a cohort sampled during active or convalescent COVID-19.

The chain joins TRBV24-1 to TRBJ2-1, with TRBD2 identical over 14 bases. The germline CDR1 and CDR2 sequences are KGHDR and SFDVKD. The CDR3 covers 16 residues. V lost 3 bases to trimming and J lost 8 bases; unmatched junction nucleotides: 5. The CDR3 sequence: CATSDPTSGRADEQFF. In DNA, the CDR3 is TGTGCCACCAGTGATCCGACTAGCGGGAGGGCCGATGAGCAGTTCTTC.

The chain joins TRBV7-6 to TRBJ2-3, with TRBD2 matching over 11 bases. The ends lost 4 bases at V and 5 bases at J; junction bases unmatched: 8. The CDR3 is 16 amino acids. Germline CDR1 is SGHVS and CDR2 is FNYEAQ. The CDR3 bases are TGTGCCAGCAGCTCCCAGACTAGCGGGACAGGAGATACGCAGTATTTT. This translates into CASSSQTSGTGDTQYF.

V and J are TRBV2 and TRBJ1-2; D is perhaps TRBD1 (6 bases). From germline, CDR1 is SNHLY and CDR2 FYNNEI. The ends were cut back, 1 base at V and 4 bases at J, with 13 bases in the middle. The CDR3 is made up of 15 amino acids. The CDR3, as DNA: TGTGCCAGCAGTGAAGGCCAGGGGCGCATCTATGGCTACACCTTC. It yields the protein CASSEGQGRIYGYTF. The variable domain in full, completed from reference TRBV2 and TRBJ1-2, reads EPEVTQTPSHQVTQMGQEVILRCVPISNHLYFYWYRQILGQKVEFLVSFYNNEISEKSEIFDDQFSVERPDGSNFTLKIRSTKLEDSAMYFCASSEGQGRIYGYTFGSGTRLTVV.

The chain recombines TRBV7-8 with TRBJ1-1; unclear D gene. The CDR3 has 13 amino acids. V was shortened by 5 bases and J by 3 bases, with 10 bases between the two germline ends. The germline CDR1 and CDR2 sequences are SGHVS and FQNEAQ. The CDR3 DNA sequence: TGTGCCAGCAGCCAAGTTGTAGACACTGAAGCTTTCTTT. Translated, it gives CASSQVVDTEAFF.

The genes are TRBV7-9 and TRBJ1-5, with TRBD1 as a possible D gene (5 bases). The germline V gene has CDR1 SEHNR and CDR2 FQNEAQ (reference sequence). The CDR3 has 15 residues. The V and J ends lost 5 bases and 4 bases respectively, with 15 bases between them. The CDR3 here is CASSQWGETNQPQHF. CDR3 DNA sequence: TGTGCCAGCAGCCAATGGGGCGAAACGAATCAGCCCCAGCATTTT.

This chain uses TRBV11-3 with TRBJ2-1, with 8 bases that match TRBD2. The CDR3 is 13 residues long. CDR1 is SGHNT and CDR2 is YENEEA in the germline V gene. The V and J ends lost 5 bases and 9 bases, in that order; junction bases with no gene match: 6. This CDR3 is CASSPLSGSEQFF. The CDR3 DNA reads TGTGCCAGCAGCCCCCTCAGCGGGAGTGAGCAGTTCTTC. Filled out from reference TRBV11-3 and TRBJ2-1, the complete variable domain reads EAGVVQSPRYKIIEKKQPVAFWCNPISGHNTLYWYLQNLGQGPELLIRYENEEAVDDSQLPKDRFSAERLKGVDSTLKIQPAELGDSAVYLCASSPLSGSEQFFGPGTRLTVL.

The V gene is TRBV4-1, the J gene TRBJ1-4; D is ambiguous. Trimming took 4 bases from V and 0 from J, leaving 6 bases between them. Germline CDR1 MGHRA, CDR2 YSYEKL. The CDR3 extends over 14 amino acids. The CDR3 loop reads CASSPHTTNEKLFF. CDR3 bases: TGCGCCAGCAGCCCACACACAACTAATGAAAAACTGTTTTTT.

CDR3: CASSLTRGVENYGYTF. CDR3 nucleotides: TGTGCCAGCTCACTGACCCGGGGGGTAGAAAACTATGGCTACACCTTC. This chain connects TRBV18 to TRBJ1-2, with D maybe TRBD1 (5 bases). The CDR3 covers 16 residues. Trimming pared 4 bases from V and 2 bases from J, leaving 17 bases between. Germline lookup yields CDR1 KGHSH and CDR2 LQKENI.

This clone occurred a few times. The rearrangement joins TRBV6-6 to TRBJ1-1; TRBD1 agrees at 8 bases. Per germline, CDR1 MNHNY and CDR2 SVGAGI (reference sequence). J gave up 5 bases and V 2 bases, and 1 base lay outside the gene matches. The CDR3 contains 13 residues. The CDR3 spells CASSYRQGTEAFF. CDR3 DNA sequence: TGTGCCAGCAGTTACCGACAGGGGACTGAAGCTTTCTTT.

The chain employs TRBV5-4 and TRBJ1-5; possible D gene TRBD1, 5 bases. The germline V gene has CDR1 SGHNT and CDR2 YYREEE (reference sequence). The CDR3 is 14 amino acids. The germline V and J ends were trimmed by 0 bases and 7 bases, with 11 bases remaining between them. Here the CDR3 reads CASSLGTGGQPQHF. The CDR3 bases are TGTGCCAGCAGCTTGGGGACCGGGGGGCAGCCCCAGCATTTT.

This chain joins TRBV10-2 and TRBJ1-5; the D is unclear. The CDR3 is 12 amino acids. V lost 2 bases, J lost 5 bases, and 4 bases lay in between. Germline CDR1 WSHSY, CDR2 SAAADI. The chain's CDR3 is CASSEQYQPQHF. In DNA form, the CDR3 reads TGCGCCAGCAGTGAGCAGTATCAGCCCCAGCATTTT.

This clone was found once. The chain uses TRBV3-1 (or the pseudogene TRBV3-2) and TRBJ2-3, with 14 bases identical to TRBD2. The length of the CDR3 is 19 residues. Germline CDR1 LGHDT, CDR2 YNNKEL (reference sequence). V was clipped by 4 bases and J by 2 bases; unmatched bases: 11. The CDR3 is CASSPAGLAGGRNTDTQYF. CDR3 coding DNA: TGTGCCAGCAGCCCAGCTGGACTAGCGGGGGGTCGCAACACAGATACGCAGTATTTT.

V is TRBV4-1 and J is TRBJ1-2; 9 bases are shared with TRBD1. In germline, CDR1 is MGHRA, CDR2 YSYEKL. The CDR3 runs to 17 residues. V shed 1 base, J shed 4 bases, and the junction held 10 bases outside the gene matches. The CDR3 nucleotides are TGCGCCAGCAGCCAAGTAGGATGGACAGGGGATGGCTATGGCTACACCTTC. This gives the protein CASSQVGWTGDGYGYTF.

The CDR3 DNA sequence: TGTGCCAGCCGCCGTAGGGACACTAACACCGGGGAGCTGTTTTTT. Translating gives CASRRRDTNTGELFF. The gene calls are TRBV11-3 and TRBJ2-2; tentatively, D is TRBD1 (6 bases). This CDR3 has 15 amino acids. Germline V gene lookup returns CDR1 SGHNT and CDR2 YENEEA. With 8 bases removed from V and 2 bases from J, the gap between germline ends came to 15 bases.

The rearrangement joins TRBV3-1 (or the pseudogene TRBV3-2) to TRBJ1-1; TRBD1 matches at 7 bases. Losses at the gene ends were 1 base for V and 8 bases for J; bases not matched to a gene: 1. Looked up from germline, CDR1 is LGHDT and CDR2 is YNNKEL (reference sequence). The CDR3 contains 12 residues. The CDR3 here is CASSQATGEAFF. In DNA form, the CDR3 reads TGTGCCAGCAGCCAAGCGACAGGGGAAGCTTTCTTT.

V usage is TRBV3-1 (or the pseudogene TRBV3-2) and J usage is TRBJ1-2; TRBD1 aligns across 7 bases. CDR3 length: 13 residues. The junction had 4 bases not matched to a gene; V was cut back by 3 bases and J by 6 bases. Germline lookup yields CDR1 LGHDT and CDR2 YNNKEL (reference sequence). In nucleotides, the CDR3 is TGTGCCAGCAGCCACTCAGGGGGGCATGGCTACACCTTC. Translation: CASSHSGGHGYTF.

This chain connects TRBV7-2 to TRBJ2-7; TRBD1 agrees at 9 bases. J gave up 2 bases and V 4 bases, and 3 bases lay outside the gene matches. Germline V CDR1 and CDR2: SGHTA, FQGNSA. The CDR3 is 14 residues long. CDR3: CASSSTGGPYEQYF. Here the CDR3 DNA reads TGTGCCAGCAGCTCAACAGGGGGCCCCTACGAGCAGTACTTC.

The chain couples TRBV20-1 to TRBJ1-4; a possible D gene is TRBD1 (5 bases). Trimming removed 3 bases from V and 4 bases from J, with 9 bases in between. The CDR3 is 13 residues long. Germline V CDR1 and CDR2: DFQATT, SNEGSKA (reference sequence). The CDR3 DNA reads as TGCAGTGCTAGTTCCAGGGATAATGAAAAACTGTTTTTT. It yields the protein CSASSRDNEKLFF.

The V gene is TRBV5-1, the J gene TRBJ2-1; 12 bases agree with TRBD2. J was trimmed by 3 bases and V by 4 bases; bases with no gene match: 2. This CDR3 comprises 15 residues. CDR1 SGHRS and CDR2 YFSETQ come from the germline V gene. Here the CDR3 DNA reads TGCGCCAGCAGCCTGACTAGCGGGGGCTACAATGAGCAGTTCTTC. Encoded protein: CASSLTSGGYNEQFF.

The chain recombines TRBV5-1 with TRBJ2-3; TRBD1 agrees at 8 bases. Per germline, CDR1 SGHRS and CDR2 YFSETQ. The CDR3 sequence is 14 residues long. Trimming at V came to 0 bases and at J to 11 bases, leaving 8 bases not matched to a gene. CDR3 in amino acids: CASSLGGTGQRQYF. As DNA, the CDR3 is TGCGCCAGCAGCTTGGGGGGGACAGGCCAACGGCAGTATTTT. The variable domain in full, completed from reference TRBV5-1 and TRBJ2-3, reads KAGVTQTPRYLIKTRGQQVTLSCSPISGHRSVSWYQQTPGQGLQFLFEYFSETQRNKGNFPGRFSGRQFSNSRSEMNVSTLELGDSALYLCASSLGGTGQRQYFGPGTRLTVL.

The chain is built from TRBV7-3 and TRBJ2-5, with 13 nucleotides matching TRBD2. From germline, CDR1 is SGHTA and CDR2 FQGTGA. Losses at the gene ends were 5 bases for V and 1 base for J; bases not matched to a gene: 4. This CDR3 region has 16 residues. Written as DNA, the CDR3 is TGTGCCAGCAGCCTCGGGACTAGCGGGGCCCAAGAGACCCAGTACTTC. It encodes CASSLGTSGAQETQYF.

J is TRBJ2-7 and V is TRBV4-1; D perhaps matches TRBD2 (6 bases). The CDR3 contains 18 residues. V gave up 3 bases and J gave up 1 base, with 22 bases separating them. Germline V gene sequence: CDR1 MGHRA, CDR2 YSYEKL. This CDR3 reads CASSQAPGDGSGSYEQYF. CDR3 DNA sequence: TGCGCCAGCAGCCAGGCGCCGGGGGACGGGAGTGGTTCCTACGAGCAGTACTTC.

The genes are TRBV5-1 and TRBJ1-1, with D possibly matching TRBD1 (6 bases). Per germline, CDR1 SGHRS and CDR2 YFSETQ. V was cut by 0 bases and J by 1 base, with 10 bases left in between. This CDR3 has 15 residues. CDR3 bases: TGCGCCAGCAGCTTGGCGGGACACCCGAACACTGAAGCTTTCTTT. Its translation is CASSLAGHPNTEAFF. Full variable domain (outside the CDR3, taken from reference TRBV5-1 and TRBJ1-1): KAGVTQTPRYLIKTRGQQVTLSCSPISGHRSVSWYQQTPGQGLQFLFEYFSETQRNKGNFPGRFSGRQFSNSRSEMNVSTLELGDSALYLCASSLAGHPNTEAFFGQGTRLTVV.

CDR3 coding DNA: TGTGCCAGCAGTGACTACAGGGAGCGTCGATCCTACGAGCAGTACTTC. The encoded protein is CASSDYRERRSYEQYF. The V gene is TRBV6-1, the J gene TRBJ2-7, with TRBD1 as a possible D gene (6 bases). Trimming left V 3 bases short and J 1 base short, with 16 bases between. The germline gives CDR1 MNHNS, CDR2 SASEGT. CDR3 length: 16 amino acids.

This sequence joins TRBV5-1 and TRBJ2-7, with 7 bases matching TRBD1. This CDR3 is 15 amino acids long. Germline V lookup: CDR1 SGHRS, CDR2 YFSETQ. J was trimmed by 3 bases and V by 0 bases; bases with no gene match: 6. The CDR3 loop reads CASSLGPGTDYEQYF. CDR3 in DNA: TGCGCCAGCAGCTTGGGCCCCGGGACAGACTACGAGCAGTACTTC.

This chain joins TRBV19 and TRBJ1-5, with D tentatively TRBD1 (5 bases). Germline lookup yields CDR1 LNHDA and CDR2 SQIVND (reference sequence). This CDR3 has 21 amino acids. The ends were cut back, 2 bases at V and 0 bases at J, with 26 bases in the middle. CDR3 bases: TGTGCCAGTAGTATACTTCTCTTGGGGCAGGATCAACCAAATAGCAATCAGCCCCAGCATTTT. Its protein is CASSILLLGQDQPNSNQPQHF.

For this clone: Mismatch with germline at one junction end may stem from a read error. The chain couples TRBV30 to TRBJ1-3; TRBD1 matches 10 bases. The CDR3 is 12 residues long. Germline loops: CDR1 GTSNPN, CDR2 SVGIG (reference sequence). This CDR3 is CAWETGGILRRF. CDR3 bases: TGTGCCTGGGAGACAGGGGGCATCCTCCGGCGTTTT.

This chain links TRBV6-5 with TRBJ2-5; TRBD2 aligns across 7 bases. This CDR3 is built from 14 residues. Germline V gene data show CDR1 as MNHEY and CDR2 as SVGAGI. V lost 6 bases to trimming and J lost 6 bases; unmatched junction nucleotides: 10. CDR3 region: CASSSLAGGQTQYF. The CDR3 DNA sequence: TGTGCCAGCAGCTCGTTAGCGGGCGGTCAGACCCAGTACTTC.

The V call is TRBV7-9, the J call TRBJ2-6, with 8 bases matching TRBD1. From germline, CDR1 is SEHNR and CDR2 FQNEAQ (reference sequence). V gave up 5 bases and J gave up 2 bases; unmatched junction bases: 5. The CDR3 is 16 amino acids. The CDR3 spells CASSGTGGPGANVLTF. For the CDR3, the DNA is TGTGCCAGCAGCGGGACAGGAGGGCCTGGGGCCAACGTCCTGACTTTC.

This clone was counted a few times. CDR3 nucleotides: TGCGCCAGCAGCTTTGGGACTAGCGGGAATTCCTACAATGAGCAGTTCTTC. Protein product: CASSFGTSGNSYNEQFF. The V and J genes are TRBV5-1 and TRBJ2-1, with 13 positions matching TRBD2. There are 17 residues in the CDR3. Germline CDR1 reads SGHRS; CDR2 reads YFSETQ. The J segment lost 1 base and the V segment lost 2 bases, leaving 3 bases of the junction unmatched.

This clone was seen only a few times. Different DNA sequences within this sample yield the same CDR3. This chain connects TRBV7-2 to TRBJ1-3; 7 bases line up with TRBD1. The CDR3 contains 14 residues. Trimming took 5 bases from V and 3 from J; bases not matched to a gene: 4. The germline V gene encodes CDR1 SGHTA and CDR2 FQGNSA. CDR3 coding DNA: TGTGCCAGCAGCCCACAGGGGAGTGGAAACACCATATATTTT. Residues: CASSPQGSGNTIYF.